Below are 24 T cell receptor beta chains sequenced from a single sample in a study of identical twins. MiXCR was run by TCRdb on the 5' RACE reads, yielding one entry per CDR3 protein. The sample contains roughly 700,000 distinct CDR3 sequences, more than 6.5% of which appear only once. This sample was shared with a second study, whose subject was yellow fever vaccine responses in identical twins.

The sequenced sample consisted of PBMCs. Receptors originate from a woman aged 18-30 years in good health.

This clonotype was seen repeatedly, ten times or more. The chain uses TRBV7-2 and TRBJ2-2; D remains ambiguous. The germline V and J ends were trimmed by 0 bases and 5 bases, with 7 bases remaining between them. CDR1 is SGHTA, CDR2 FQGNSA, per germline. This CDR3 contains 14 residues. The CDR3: CASSLALRTGELFF. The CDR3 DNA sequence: TGTGCCAGCAGCTTAGCCCTAAGGACCGGGGAGCTGTTTTTT.

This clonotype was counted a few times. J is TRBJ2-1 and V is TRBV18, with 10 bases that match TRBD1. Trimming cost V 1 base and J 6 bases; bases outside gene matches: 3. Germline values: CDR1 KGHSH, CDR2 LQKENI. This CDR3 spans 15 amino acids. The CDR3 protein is CASSPLGTGVNEQFF. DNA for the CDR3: TGTGCCAGCTCACCACTGGGGACAGGGGTCAATGAGCAGTTCTTC.

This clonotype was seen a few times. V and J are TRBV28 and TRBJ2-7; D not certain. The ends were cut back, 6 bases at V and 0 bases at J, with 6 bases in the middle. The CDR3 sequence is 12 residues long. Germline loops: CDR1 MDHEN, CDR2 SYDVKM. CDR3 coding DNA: TGTGCCAGCAGGCAAACCTCCTACGAGCAGTACTTC. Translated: CASRQTSYEQYF.

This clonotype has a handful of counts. The CDR3 region is CSQSVDRPLETQYF. The CDR3 nucleotides read TGCAGTCAGAGTGTGGACAGGCCGTTAGAGACCCAGTACTTC. The chain carries TRBV20-1 and TRBJ2-5, with 7 bases identical to TRBD1. Germline CDR1 and CDR2: DFQATT and SNEGSKA (reference sequence). With 8 bases clipped from V and 4 bases from J, the junction kept 13 bases outside the gene matches. This CDR3 spans 14 amino acids.

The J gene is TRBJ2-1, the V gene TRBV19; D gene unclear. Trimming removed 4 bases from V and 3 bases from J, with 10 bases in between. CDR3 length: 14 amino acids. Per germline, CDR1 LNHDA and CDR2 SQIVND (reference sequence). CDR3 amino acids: CASSRGDIYNEQFF. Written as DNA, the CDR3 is TGTGCCAGTAGTAGAGGAGACATCTACAATGAGCAGTTCTTC.

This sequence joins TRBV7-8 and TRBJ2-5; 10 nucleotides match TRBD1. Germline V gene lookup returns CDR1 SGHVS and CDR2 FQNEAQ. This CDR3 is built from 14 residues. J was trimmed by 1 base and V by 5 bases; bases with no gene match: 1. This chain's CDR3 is CASSGTGAQETQYF. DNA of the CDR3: TGTGCCAGCAGCGGGACAGGGGCCCAAGAGACCCAGTACTTC.

The CDR3, as DNA: TGCGCCAGCAGCCAAGGCGGGGGCGCCGGGGAGCTGTTTTTT. It specifies CASSQGGGAGELFF. This rearrangement joins TRBV4-1 to TRBJ2-2; perhaps TRBD2 as D (7 bases). V lost 1 base to trimming and J lost 6 bases, with 9 bases between them. The CDR3 is 14 residues long. Germline CDR1 is MGHRA and CDR2 is YSYEKL.

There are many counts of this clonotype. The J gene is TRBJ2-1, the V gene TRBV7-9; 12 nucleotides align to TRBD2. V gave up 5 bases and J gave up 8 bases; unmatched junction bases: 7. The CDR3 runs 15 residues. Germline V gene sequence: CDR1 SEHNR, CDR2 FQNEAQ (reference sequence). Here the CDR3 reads CASSPGLAGADEQFF. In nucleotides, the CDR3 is TGTGCCAGCAGCCCGGGACTAGCGGGTGCGGATGAGCAGTTCTTC.

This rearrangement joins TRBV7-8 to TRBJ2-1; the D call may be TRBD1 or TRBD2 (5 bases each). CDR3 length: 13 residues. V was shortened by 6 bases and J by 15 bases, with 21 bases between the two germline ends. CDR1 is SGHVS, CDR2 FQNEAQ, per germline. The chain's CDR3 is CASSKTGTPTRFF. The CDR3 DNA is TGTGCCAGCAGTAAGACCGGGACCCCTACTCGGTTCTTC.

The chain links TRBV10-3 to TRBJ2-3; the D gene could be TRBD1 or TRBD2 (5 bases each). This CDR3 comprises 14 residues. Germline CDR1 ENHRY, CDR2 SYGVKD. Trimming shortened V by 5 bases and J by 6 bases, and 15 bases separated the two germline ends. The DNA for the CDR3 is TGTGCCATCAGTCGGGGCAGGGACGGGGATACGCAGTATTTT. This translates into CAISRGRDGDTQYF.

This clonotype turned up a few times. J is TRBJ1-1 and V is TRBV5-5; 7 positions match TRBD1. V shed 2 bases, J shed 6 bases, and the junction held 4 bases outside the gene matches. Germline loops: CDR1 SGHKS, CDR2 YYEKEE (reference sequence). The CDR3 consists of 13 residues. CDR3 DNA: TGTGCCAGCAGCTTAATAGGGGGCGCTGAAGCTTTCTTT. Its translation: CASSLIGGAEAFF.

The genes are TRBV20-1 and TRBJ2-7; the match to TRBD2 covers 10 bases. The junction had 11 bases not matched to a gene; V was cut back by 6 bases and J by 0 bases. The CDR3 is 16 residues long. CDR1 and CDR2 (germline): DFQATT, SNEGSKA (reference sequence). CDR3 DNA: TGCAGTGCCCCGGCACTAGCGGGGCCCAGCTCCTACGAGCAGTACTTC. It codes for CSAPALAGPSSYEQYF.

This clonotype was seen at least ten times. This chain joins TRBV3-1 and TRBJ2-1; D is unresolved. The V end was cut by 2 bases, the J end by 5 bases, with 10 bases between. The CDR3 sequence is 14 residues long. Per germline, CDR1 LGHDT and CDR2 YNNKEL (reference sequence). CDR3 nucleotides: TGTGCCAGCAGCCAATTCAGAGTGAACAATGAGCAGTTCTTC. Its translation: CASSQFRVNNEQFF.

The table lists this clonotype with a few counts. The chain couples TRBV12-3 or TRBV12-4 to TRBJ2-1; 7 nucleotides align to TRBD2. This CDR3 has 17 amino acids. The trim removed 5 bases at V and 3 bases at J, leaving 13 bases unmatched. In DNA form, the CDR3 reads TGTGCCAGCAGTCCCCGCGGGAAAGCGGGGTTCTACAATGAGCAGTTCTTC. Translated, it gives CASSPRGKAGFYNEQFF.

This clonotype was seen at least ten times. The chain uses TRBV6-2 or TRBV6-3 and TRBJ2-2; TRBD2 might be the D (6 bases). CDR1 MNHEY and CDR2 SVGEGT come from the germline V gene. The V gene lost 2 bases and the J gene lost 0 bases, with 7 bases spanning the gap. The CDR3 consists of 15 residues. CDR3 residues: CASSYVAANTGELFF. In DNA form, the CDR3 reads TGTGCCAGCAGTTACGTAGCGGCGAACACCGGGGAGCTGTTTTTT.

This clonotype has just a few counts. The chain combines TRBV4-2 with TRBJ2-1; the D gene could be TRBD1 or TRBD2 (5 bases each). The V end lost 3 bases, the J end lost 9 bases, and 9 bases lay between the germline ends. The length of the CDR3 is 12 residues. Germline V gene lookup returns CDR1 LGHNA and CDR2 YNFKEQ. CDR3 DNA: TGTGCCAGCAGCCAGGGGACGGGTGAGCAGTTCTTC. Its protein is CASSQGTGEQFF.

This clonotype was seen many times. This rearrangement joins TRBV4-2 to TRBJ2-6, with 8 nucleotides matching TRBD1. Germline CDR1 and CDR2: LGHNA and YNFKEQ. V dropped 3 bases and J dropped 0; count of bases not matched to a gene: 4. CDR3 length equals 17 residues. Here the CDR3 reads CASSHGTGNSGANVLTF. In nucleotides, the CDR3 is TGTGCCAGCAGCCACGGGACAGGTAACTCTGGGGCCAACGTCCTGACTTTC.

CDR3 loop: CATSREPRAQYEQYF. Written as DNA, the CDR3 is TGTGCCACCAGCAGAGAGCCCAGGGCCCAGTACGAGCAGTACTTC. The chain carries TRBV15 and TRBJ2-7, with D possibly matching TRBD1 (5 bases). CDR1 is LNHNV, CDR2 YYDKDF, per germline (reference sequence). The CDR3 loop spans 15 amino acids. Trimming took off 0 bases at V and 4 bases at J, with 13 bases between the two ends.

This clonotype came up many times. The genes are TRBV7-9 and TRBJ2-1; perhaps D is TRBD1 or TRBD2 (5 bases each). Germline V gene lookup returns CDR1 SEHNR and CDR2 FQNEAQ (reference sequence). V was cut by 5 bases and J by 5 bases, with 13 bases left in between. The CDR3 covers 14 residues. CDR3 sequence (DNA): TGTGCCAGCAGCGGGGGACGGCCAAACAATGAGCAGTTCTTC. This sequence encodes CASSGGRPNNEQFF. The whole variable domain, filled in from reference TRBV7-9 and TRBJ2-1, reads DTGVSQNPRHKITKRGQNVTFRCDPISEHNRLYWYRQTLGQGPEFLTYFQNEAQLEKSRLLSDRFSAERPKGSFSTLEIQRTEQGDSAMYLCASSGGRPNNEQFFGPGTRLTVL.

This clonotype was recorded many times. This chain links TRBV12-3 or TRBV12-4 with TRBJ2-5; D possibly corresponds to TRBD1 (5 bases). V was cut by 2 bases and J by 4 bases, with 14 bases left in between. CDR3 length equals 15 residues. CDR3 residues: CASSLPEGAVETQYF. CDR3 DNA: TGTGCCAGCAGTTTACCCGAAGGGGCTGTAGAGACCCAGTACTTC.

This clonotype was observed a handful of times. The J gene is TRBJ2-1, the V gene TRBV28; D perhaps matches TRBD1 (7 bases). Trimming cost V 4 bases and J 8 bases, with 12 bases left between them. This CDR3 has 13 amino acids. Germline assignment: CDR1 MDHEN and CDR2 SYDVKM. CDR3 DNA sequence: TGTGCCAGCAGTTGGGGCAGGGGGGATGAGCAGTTCTTC. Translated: CASSWGRGDEQFF.

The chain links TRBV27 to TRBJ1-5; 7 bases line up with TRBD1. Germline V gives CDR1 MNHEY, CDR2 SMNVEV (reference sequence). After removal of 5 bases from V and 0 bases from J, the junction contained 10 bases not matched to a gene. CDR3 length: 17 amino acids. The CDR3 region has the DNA TGTGCCAGCAGTCTAAAATCCGGGACAGATAGCAATCAGCCCCAGCATTTT. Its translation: CASSLKSGTDSNQPQHF.

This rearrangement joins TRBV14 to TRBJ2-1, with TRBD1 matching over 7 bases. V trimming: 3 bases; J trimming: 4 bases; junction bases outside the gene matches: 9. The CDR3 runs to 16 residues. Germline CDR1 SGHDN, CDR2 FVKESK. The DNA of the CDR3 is TGTGCCAGCAGCCAGGCTTTCAGGGGGTCATACAATGAGCAGTTCTTC. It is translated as CASSQAFRGSYNEQFF.

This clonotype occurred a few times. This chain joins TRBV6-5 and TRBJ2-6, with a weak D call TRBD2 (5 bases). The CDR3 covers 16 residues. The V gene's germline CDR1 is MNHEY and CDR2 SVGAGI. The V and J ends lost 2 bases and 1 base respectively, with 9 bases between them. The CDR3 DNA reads TGTGCCAGCAGTTACCACCGAGGGTCTGGGGCCAACGTCCTGACTTTC. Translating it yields CASSYHRGSGANVLTF.